What follows are 8 T cell receptor beta chains derived from one specimen sequenced in a study of T cell clonality in common variable immunodeficiency. This table comes from immunoSEQ multiplex PCR, and its TCRdb copy is limited to in-frame clones, with some not included. The sample gives about 60,000 clones, none seen only once, and the top ten clones hold under 2%. The specimen was peripheral blood mononuclear cells. Receptors were obtained from a person aged 18 to 70 in good health.

In its sample, this clone was seen many times. The read is 3 residues too short to cover the CDR3 end, so that end is filled in from the germline J gene. In the same sample, other DNA sequences code for this CDR3. V is TRBV28 and J is TRBJ1-2, with 7 bases aligning to TRBD1. The CDR3 has 13 amino acids. Losses at the gene ends were 6 bases for V and 2 bases for J; bases not matched to a gene: 3. Germline CDR1 is MDHEN and CDR2 is SYDVKM. The covered CDR3 bases are TGTGCCAGCAGCCTGACAGGGAACTATGGC. Translating it yields CASSLTGNYG. The CDR3 in its entirety is CASSLTGNYGYTF.

This clone showed up many times. The read ends 3 residues before the CDR3 terminus; that terminus is restored from the germline J gene. J is TRBJ2-5 and V is TRBV10-3; D unclear. The CDR3 contains 13 residues. CDR1 is ENHRY, CDR2 SYGVKD, per germline. V was trimmed by 4 bases and J by 5 bases, leaving 11 bases between them. The CDR3 reads CAISGAGSETQYF. The covered CDR3 bases are TGTGCCATCAGTGGGGCAGGTTCCGAGACC.

This clone was seen ten or more times. Read data end 3 residues before the CDR3 end; the end is taken from the germline J gene. J is TRBJ2-7 and V is TRBV7-9; 9 bases map to TRBD2. J gave up 1 base and V 5 bases, and 3 bases lay outside the gene matches. The CDR3 has 14 residues. CDR1 SEHNR and CDR2 FQNEAQ come from the germline V gene (reference sequence). The DNA read from the CDR3 is TGTGCCAGCAGCCTTAGCGGGAGATCCTACGAG. Translated, it gives CASSLSGRSYE. The entire CDR3 protein reads CASSLSGRSYEQYF.

This clone was observed at least ten times. The read terminates 3 residues before the CDR3 end, so the remaining end is supplied by the germline J gene. The chain carries TRBV5-1 and TRBJ2-1; 9 nucleotides match TRBD1. This CDR3 is 15 amino acids long. Per germline, CDR1 SGHRS and CDR2 YFSETQ. V shed 4 bases and J 7 bases; nucleotides not matched to a gene: 9. CDR3 in amino acids: CASSRTGGAGNEQFF. The sequenced CDR3 bases are TGCGCCAGCAGCCGAACAGGGGGCGCGGGGAATGAG.

This clone occurred many times. With the read ending 3 residues before the CDR3 end, the germline J gene is used to fill in that end. The chain couples TRBV6-1 to TRBJ2-2; the D is unclear. Germline assignment: CDR1 MNHNS and CDR2 SASEGT. The CDR3 has 12 amino acids. V was trimmed by 1 base and J by 8 bases, leaving 5 bases between them. The CDR3 bases that were read are TGTGCCAGCAGTGAAGTATCGGGGGAG. Translation: CASSEVSGE. The full CDR3 protein is CASSEVSGELFF.

Notes on this clone: Coverage ceases 3 residues before the CDR3 finishes, and the germline J gene fills in the end. The chain is built from TRBV30 and TRBJ1-2; tentative D call: TRBD1 (5 bases). This CDR3 comprises 16 residues. CDR1 GTSNPN and CDR2 SVGIG come from the germline V gene (reference sequence). The chain's CDR3 is CAWSAGTSGFTDTYTF. The CDR3 bases that were read are TGTGCCTGGAGCGCGGGGACTAGCGGGTTCACAGATACC.

This clone was observed many times. The CDR3 goes on 3 residues after the read ends, and that part is filled in from the germline J gene. The rearrangement links TRBV29-1 to TRBJ1-6, with TRBD1 matching over 8 bases. The length of the CDR3 is 15 residues. Germline V gene data show CDR1 as SQVTM and CDR2 as ANQGSEA. J lost 7 bases, V lost 5 bases, and 10 bases had no gene match. CDR3 amino acids: CSVMILGQENSPLHF. The part of the CDR3 DNA that was read is TGCAGCGTTATGATATTGGGACAGGAAAATTCACCC.

In this sample, this clone turned up many times. The CDR3: CASSGTSGRGASSYNEQFF. CDR3 DNA (partial): TGTGCCAGCAGCGGGACTAGCGGGAGGGGAGCCTCCTCCTACAATGAG. The chain has TRBV2 and TRBJ2-1; TRBD2 agrees at 16 bases. The read terminates 3 residues ahead of where the CDR3 ends, so the germline J gene completes it. Germline assignment: CDR1 SNHLY and CDR2 FYNNEI. V lost 6 bases, J lost 0 bases, and 8 bases stayed unmatched. The CDR3 consists of 19 residues.